Below are 11 T cell receptor beta chains sequenced from a single sample in a study of T cells in Graves' hyperthyroidism and ophthalmopathy (dated by TCRdb to the late 2010s). Libraries were constructed by multiplex PCR. The sequencer was an Illumina HiSeq 2000. TCR beta CDR3 regions were amplified from RNA transcripts. The first round of RT-PCR for the TCR CDR3 was performed with the HTBI primer set and the Qiagen OneStep RT-PCR kit. TCRdb redid the processing of the public reads, applying fastp at Q25 and MiXCR, and retained in-frame beta chains. Each record represents a unique CDR3 protein, reported with the most common genes and DNA among its rows. Recorded for this sample are about half a million distinct CDR3 sequences; about 22% of them occurred a single time. About 49% of the sample is held by the ten biggest clonotypes. Input material: blood. The receptors stem from a woman aged 70-85 years with Graves' ophthalmopathy.

This clonotype showed up just a few times. This chain uses TRBV28 with TRBJ2-7, with D maybe TRBD2 (6 bases). This CDR3 has 14 residues. Trimming shortened V by 2 bases and J by 5 bases, and 13 bases separated the two germline ends. The germline V gene encodes CDR1 MDHEN and CDR2 SYDVKM. The CDR3 loop reads CASSLGGAVDEQYF. CDR3 DNA sequence: TGTGCCAGCAGTTTAGGCGGGGCTGTGGACGAGCAGTACTTC.

This clonotype showed up just a few times. The CDR3: CASSQGWNRAYNEQFF. As DNA, the CDR3 is TGTGCCAGCAGCCAAGGCTGGAACCGTGCCTACAATGAGCAGTTCTTC. The V gene is TRBV14, the J gene TRBJ2-1, with D unresolved. This CDR3 contains 16 residues. Trimming removed 1 base from V and 2 bases from J, with 12 bases in between. Germline CDR1 reads SGHDN; CDR2 reads FVKESK.

Only a few counts were recorded for this clonotype. The chain links TRBV7-8 to TRBJ2-2, with 13 nucleotides matching TRBD2. Germline trimming cut 8 bases from V and 3 bases from J; bases unmatched to any gene: 21. Germline V lookup: CDR1 SGHVS, CDR2 FQNEAQ. The CDR3 extends over 21 amino acids. The CDR3 coding sequence is TGTGCCAGCTGGAGGGGCCTCGGACTAGCGGGAGTAACGGATGACACCGGGGAGCTGTTTTTT. Its translation: CASWRGLGLAGVTDDTGELFF.

The genes are TRBV10-2 and TRBJ2-7; D uncertain. CDR3 length: 13 amino acids. Germline-derived CDR1 and CDR2 are WSHSY and SAAADI. Trimming took off 1 base at V and 3 bases at J, with 7 bases between the two ends. CDR3 amino acids: CASSEYSYYEQYF. CDR3 bases: TGCGCCAGCAGTGAGTACAGCTACTACGAGCAGTACTTC.

This clonotype was found a few times. The chain uses TRBV19 and TRBJ2-5; tentative D call: TRBD1 (5 bases). Trimming left V 5 bases short and J 1 base short, with 14 bases between. Germline V lookup: CDR1 LNHDA, CDR2 SQIVND (reference sequence). This CDR3 is built from 15 residues. Written as DNA, the CDR3 is TGTGCCAGTAGTCGTTTACAGGCCGCCCAAGAGACCCAGTACTTC. Amino acids: CASSRLQAAQETQYF. The full variable domain, with the rest looked up from reference TRBV19 and TRBJ2-5, is DGGITQSPKYLFRKEGQNVTLSCEQNLNHDAMYWYRQDPGQGLRLIYYSQIVNDFQKGDIAEGYSVSREKKESFPLTVTSAQKNPTAFYLCASSRLQAAQETQYFGPGTRLLVL.

This clonotype was recorded a few times. The chain has TRBV6-1 and TRBJ2-7; D remains unclear. Germline V gene sequence: CDR1 MNHNS, CDR2 SASEGT. The V end was cut by 7 bases, the J end by 4 bases, with 11 bases between. The CDR3 has 12 residues. The CDR3 protein is CASNYDGYEQYF. The CDR3 DNA reads as TGTGCCAGCAACTACGACGGATACGAGCAGTACTTC.

This clonotype was seen many times. The gene calls are TRBV20-1 and TRBJ1-5; D is unclear. The V gene lost 0 bases and the J gene lost 6 bases, with 12 bases spanning the gap. CDR1 and CDR2 (germline): DFQATT, SNEGSKA (reference sequence). The CDR3 length is 14 residues. The CDR3 coding sequence is TGCAGTGCTAGAGATATGGTGGGCGGTCAGCCCCAGCATTTT. Its protein product is CSARDMVGGQPQHF.

Note on this clonotype: A read error may be the cause here, since a much bigger clone is one base away. The rearrangement links TRBV7-3 to TRBJ2-5, with 7 bases aligning to TRBD1. Germline CDR1 SGHTA, CDR2 FQGTGA. The CDR3 runs to 14 residues. DNA for the CDR3: TGTGCCAGCAGCTCAACAGGGGATGAGGAGACCCGGTACTTC. Protein product: CASSSTGDEETRYF.

The DNA for the CDR3 is TGTGCCGGCCTGGCGGAGGACTACAGGCCCCAGTTCTTT. It translates to CAGLAEDYRPQFF. This chain connects TRBV30 to TRBJ1-1; TRBD1 might be the D (5 bases). This CDR3 region has 13 residues. Germline CDR1 GTSNPN, CDR2 SVGIG (reference sequence). V lost 8 bases and J lost 14, with 27 bases in between.

V gene TRBV11-3 combines with J gene TRBJ2-1, with 7 positions matching TRBD2. Germline trimming cut 1 base from V and 1 base from J; bases unmatched to any gene: 7. The CDR3 loop spans 17 amino acids. Germline CDR1 SGHNT, CDR2 YENEEA. The chain's CDR3 is CASSLGGKGGSYNEQFF. Here the CDR3 DNA reads TGTGCCAGCAGCTTAGGCGGGAAGGGAGGGTCCTACAATGAGCAGTTCTTC.

With respect to this clonotype: Compared with germline, one end of the junction differs, possibly owing to a read error. The chain combines TRBV28 with TRBJ1-6; possibly TRBD1 for D (5 bases). The CDR3 has 14 amino acids. CDR1 MDHEN and CDR2 SYDVKM come from the germline V gene. The CDR3 DNA follows: TGTGCCGGCAGTCCGCCAGGGTTCGGTTCACCCCTCCACTTT. Translation gives CAGSPPGFGSPLHF.